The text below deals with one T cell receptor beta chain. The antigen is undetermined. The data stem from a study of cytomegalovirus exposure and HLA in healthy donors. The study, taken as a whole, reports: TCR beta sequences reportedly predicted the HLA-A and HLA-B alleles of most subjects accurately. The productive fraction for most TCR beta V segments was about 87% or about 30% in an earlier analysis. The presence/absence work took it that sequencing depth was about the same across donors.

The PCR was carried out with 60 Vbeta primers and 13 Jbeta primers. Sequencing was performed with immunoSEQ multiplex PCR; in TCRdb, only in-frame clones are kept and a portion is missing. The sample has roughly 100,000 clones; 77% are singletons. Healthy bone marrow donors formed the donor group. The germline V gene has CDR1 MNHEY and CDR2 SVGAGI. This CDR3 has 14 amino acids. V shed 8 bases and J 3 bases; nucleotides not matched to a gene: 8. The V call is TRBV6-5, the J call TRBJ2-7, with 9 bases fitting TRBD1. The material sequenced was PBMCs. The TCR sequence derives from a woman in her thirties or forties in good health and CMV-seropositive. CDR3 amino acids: CASQRVTGGYEQYF. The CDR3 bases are TGTGCCAGCCAGAGGGTGACAGGGGGCTACGAGCAGTACTTC.